This is a list of T cell receptor beta chains from one sample in a study of neurological immune-mediated disorders. Using its own MiXCR run on the 5' RACE reads, TCRdb lists one record per CDR3 protein. The sample lists roughly 90,000 distinct CDR3 sequences; around 3.4% were seen once. The sequenced sample was PBMCs. These receptors came from a woman in her 50s with multiple sclerosis. Both conserved end residues are part of each CDR3. Fields, in order: D gene, clone size, J gene, V gene, CDR3 protein, CDR3 DNA. A D gene is named only where the DNA matches it firmly. Clone size is not always given. Where it is, it says once, few, many or a class for expanded clones.

>.|many|TRBJ1-2|TRBV5-1
CASSASSGILGYTF
TGCGCCAGCAGCGCAAGCAGTGGGATTTTAGGCTACACCTTC
>TRBD2|many|TRBJ2-1|TRBV6-2/TRBV6-3
CACGGGSNEQFF
TGTGCCTGCGGGGGGGGCTCTAATGAGCAGTTCTTC
>TRBD1|many|TRBJ1-2|TRBV7-2
CASTHGGTAYGYTF
TGTGCCAGCACCCATGGAGGGACAGCCTATGGCTACACCTTC
>.|many|TRBJ1-1|TRBV29-1
CSVEAKENTEAFF
TGCAGCGTTGAGGCAAAGGAGAACACTGAAGCTTTCTTT
>TRBD1|many|TRBJ2-1|TRBV4-1
CASSQGYRGRGNEQFF
TGCGCCAGCAGCCAGGGATACAGGGGGCGAGGCAATGAGCAGTTCTTC
>.|many|TRBJ2-1|TRBV7-2
CASSLAPGAEQFF
TGTGCCAGCAGCTTAGCCCCCGGGGCGGAGCAGTTCTTC
>.|many|TRBJ2-7|TRBV20-1
CSAPRRAYEQYF
TGCAGTGCTCCTAGGCGGGCCTACGAGCAGTACTTC
>TRBD1|many|TRBJ1-6|TRBV5-1
CASSNPTGETLHF
TGCGCCAGCAGCAACCCGACAGGGGAAACCCTCCACTTT
>.|many|TRBJ1-5|TRBV7-2
CASSLVGGFNQPQHF
TGTGCCAGCAGCTTAGTGGGGGGGTTCAATCAGCCCCAGCATTTT
>.|many|TRBJ1-2|TRBV10-3
CAISEGLSGSNYGYTF
TGTGCCATCAGTGAGGGGCTCAGTGGCAGTAACTATGGCTACACCTTC
>.|many|TRBJ2-4|TRBV20-1
CSATGPPGNIQYF
TGCAGTGCTACAGGGCCGCCCGGAAACATTCAGTACTTC
>.|many|TRBJ2-3|TRBV5-1
CASRIEKGADTQYF
TGCGCCAGCAGAATAGAGAAGGGAGCAGATACGCAGTATTTT
>.|many|TRBJ2-5|TRBV7-7
CASSLGRTVTQETQYF
TGTGCTAGCAGCTTAGGTAGGACTGTGACCCAAGAGACCCAGTACTTC
>.|many|TRBJ2-4|TRBV20-1
CSARFPQGGKNIQYF
TGCAGTGCTAGATTCCCCCAAGGCGGCAAAAACATTCAGTACTTC
>TRBD1|many|TRBJ1-2|TRBV6-6
CASSYSDRGYYGYTF
TGTGCCAGCAGTTACTCGGACAGGGGATACTATGGCTACACCTTC
>.|many|TRBJ2-1|TRBV5-1
CASSLAWSDEQFF
TGCGCCAGCAGCTTGGCCTGGTCGGATGAGCAGTTCTTC
>TRBD1|many|TRBJ1-2|TRBV14
CASSQERQGANGYTF
TGTGCCAGCAGCCAAGAGCGACAGGGGGCAAATGGCTACACCTTC
>.|many|TRBJ1-5|TRBV5-5
CASSLAGFNQPQHF
TGTGCCAGCAGCTTGGCCGGATTCAATCAGCCCCAGCATTTT
>.|many|TRBJ2-1|TRBV20-1
CGERRQSGEQFF
TGCGGCGAAAGGAGACAGTCGGGTGAGCAGTTCTTC
>.|many|TRBJ2-2|TRBV20-1
CSAISYDTGELFF
TGCAGTGCTATTAGTTACGACACCGGGGAGCTGTTTTTT
>TRBD1|many|TRBJ2-5|TRBV11-2
CASSLVQRGQEEETQYF
TGTGCCAGCAGCTTAGTTCAACGGGGACAGGAAGAAGAGACCCAGTACTTC
>.|many|TRBJ1-2|TRBV7-9
CASSTVTLYGYTF
TGTGCCAGCAGCACGGTTACTCTCTATGGCTACACCTTC
>TRBD2|many|TRBJ2-4|TRBV15
CATSRDLSGGFKNIQYF
TGTGCCACCAGCAGAGATCTAAGCGGGGGCTTCAAAAACATTCAGTACTTC
>.|few|TRBJ1-2|TRBV18
CASSPSVLGYGYTF
TGTGCCAGCTCACCCTCAGTACTCGGCTATGGCTACACCTTC
>.|many|TRBJ2-2|TRBV5-5
CASSFSYQGYLNTGELFF
TGTGCCAGCAGCTTTAGTTACCAAGGCTATTTGAACACCGGGGAGCTGTTTTTT
>TRBD1|many|TRBJ2-7|TRBV7-9
CASRLQTGSSYEQYF
TGTGCCAGCAGGTTACAGACAGGGAGCTCCTACGAGCAGTACTTC
>TRBD2|.|TRBJ2-5|TRBV4-3
CASSPSAWGGTQYF
TGCGCCAGCAGCCCCTCTGCGTGGGGGGGGACCCAGTACTTC
>.|many|TRBJ2-1|TRBV5-1
CASSRGTGPYNEQFF
TGCGCCAGCAGCCGGGGCACAGGGCCCTACAATGAGCAGTTCTTC
>.|many|TRBJ1-3|TRBV4-1
CASTPQRFSGNTIYF
TGCGCCAGCACCCCCCAGAGGTTTTCTGGAAACACCATATATTTT
>TRBD2|many|TRBJ2-1|TRBV18
CASSRPGLVNNEQFF
TGTGCCAGCTCACGTCCGGGACTAGTTAACAATGAGCAGTTCTTC
>TRBD2|many|TRBJ2-7|TRBV7-2
CASSIGTSGGRVYYEQYF
TGTGCCAGCAGCATTGGGACTAGCGGGGGCCGGGTCTACTACGAGCAGTACTTC
>TRBD2|many|TRBJ2-1|TRBV9
CASSVGRSASGGTDYNEQFF
TGTGCCAGCAGCGTAGGACGGTCCGCTAGCGGGGGCACAGACTACAATGAGCAGTTCTTC
>.|many|TRBJ1-6|TRBV5-5
CASSLGGVLVGEPLHF
TGTGCCAGCAGCTTGGGTGGGGTACTGGTTGGAGAACCCCTCCACTTT
>.|many|TRBJ1-4|TRBV20-1
CSGTGRGVYEKLFF
TGCAGTGGAACAGGAAGGGGGGTTTATGAAAAACTGTTTTTT
>TRBD1|many|TRBJ2-5|TRBV5-1
CASSEPRDSYQETQYF
TGCGCCAGCAGTGAACCCCGGGACAGCTACCAAGAGACCCAGTACTTC
>.|.|TRBJ1-2|TRBV6-2/TRBV6-3
CASSYSGVRLYGYTF
TGTGCCAGCAGTTACTCTGGAGTTCGTTTGTATGGCTACACCTTC
>TRBD2|many|TRBJ2-5|TRBV20-1
CSARGTILQETQYF
TGCAGTGCTAGGGGGACTATACTCCAAGAGACCCAGTACTTC
>.|many|TRBJ1-6|TRBV6-4
CASSRDNYNSPLHF
TGTGCCAGCAGCCGGGACAATTATAATTCACCCCTCCACTTT
>.|many|TRBJ2-2|TRBV28
CASSSTGKNTGELFF
TGTGCCAGCAGTTCCACAGGGAAGAACACCGGGGAGCTGTTTTTT
>.|many|TRBJ2-3|TRBV20-1
CSARHVEDTQYF
TGCAGTGCTAGACATGTGGAAGATACGCAGTATTTT
>.|many|TRBJ2-3|TRBV4-3
CASSQGRAGADTQYF
TGCGCCAGCAGCCAAGGTCGGGCCGGTGCAGATACGCAGTATTTT
>TRBD1|many|TRBJ1-3|TRBV29-1
CSVEDLRILGQGPLNAGNTIYF
TGCAGCGTTGAAGATCTTCGAATACTGGGACAGGGACCGTTGAACGCTGGAAACACCATATATTTT
>.|.|TRBJ2-3|TRBV19
CASSRVGSTQYF
TGTGCCAGTAGTCGGGTTGGGAGCACGCAGTATTTT
>.|many|TRBJ1-3|TRBV5-1
CASSLAVSGNTIYF
TGCGCCAGCAGCTTGGCAGTCTCTGGAAACACCATATATTTT
>.|many|TRBJ1-1|TRBV3-1
CASSQANTEAFF
TGTGCCAGCAGCCAAGCAAACACTGAAGCTTTCTTT
>.|many|TRBJ1-2|TRBV7-9
CASSSWIYGYTF
TGTGCCAGCAGCTCCTGGATCTATGGCTACACCTTC
>.|.|TRBJ2-7|TRBV7-6
CASSPGPNYEQYF
TGTGCCAGCAGCCCTGGGCCCAACTACGAGCAGTACTTC
>TRBD2|many|TRBJ2-1|TRBV28
CASRPLAGGPTSEQFF
TGTGCCAGCAGACCTTTAGCGGGGGGCCCCACCAGTGAGCAGTTCTTC
>.|many|TRBJ2-7|TRBV7-9
CASSSTPGNEQYF
TGTGCCAGCAGCTCGACCCCAGGGAACGAGCAGTACTTC
>TRBD1|many|TRBJ1-5|TRBV5-1
CASSSGTGGQPQHF
TGCGCCAGCAGCTCCGGGACAGGGGGACAGCCCCAGCATTTT
>.|many|TRBJ1-2|TRBV6-5
CASSYSGEALGGYTF
TGTGCCAGCAGTTACTCTGGTGAGGCCTTAGGAGGCTACACCTTC
>.|many|TRBJ1-3|TRBV5-1
CASSSDGGSGNTIYF
TGCGCCAGCAGCTCGGACGGGGGCTCTGGAAACACCATATATTTT
>.|many|TRBJ2-2|TRBV12-3/TRBV12-4
CASSGGGAFRTGELFF
TGTGCCAGCAGTGGTGGCGGGGCCTTTAGAACCGGGGAGCTGTTTTTT
>.|.|TRBJ1-1|TRBV7-3
CASSPSGDTEAFF
TGTGCCAGCAGCCCCTCGGGAGACACTGAAGCTTTCTTT
>.|many|TRBJ1-5|TRBV3-1
CASSQGVSSDWPQHF
TGTGCCAGCAGCCAAGGGGTATCGTCAGATTGGCCCCAGCATTTT
>.|many|TRBJ1-6|TRBV6-1
CASSELNDSPLHF
TGTGCCAGCAGTGAATTGAACGATTCACCCCTCCACTTT
>TRBD1|many|TRBJ2-5|TRBV20-1
CSASVVDRVKETQYF
TGCAGTGCTAGTGTTGTGGACAGGGTGAAGGAGACCCAGTACTTC
>.|.|TRBJ1-2|TRBV18
CASSPAVGYGYTF
TGTGCCAGCTCACCGGCGGTGGGCTATGGCTACACCTTC
>.|few|TRBJ1-5|TRBV20-1
CSAPTGTTNQPQHF
TGCAGTGCTCCCACCGGGACAACCAATCAGCCCCAGCATTTT